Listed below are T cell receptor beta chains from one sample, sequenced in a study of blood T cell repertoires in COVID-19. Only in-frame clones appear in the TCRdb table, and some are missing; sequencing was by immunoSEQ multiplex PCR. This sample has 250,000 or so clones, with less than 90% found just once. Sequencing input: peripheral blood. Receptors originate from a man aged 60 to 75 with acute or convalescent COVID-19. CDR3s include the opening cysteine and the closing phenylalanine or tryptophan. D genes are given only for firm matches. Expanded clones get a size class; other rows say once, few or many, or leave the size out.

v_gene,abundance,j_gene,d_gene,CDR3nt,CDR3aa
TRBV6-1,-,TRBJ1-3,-,TGTGCCAGCAGTGACGGCAGGGGCTCTGGAAACACCATATATTTT,CASSDGRGSGNTIYF
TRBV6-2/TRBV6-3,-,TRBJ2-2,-,TGTGCCAGCAGTACAAGCGGGAACACCGGGGAGCTGTTTTTT,CASSTSGNTGELFF
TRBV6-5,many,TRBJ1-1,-,TGTGCCAGCCGGCGGGGCATGAACACTGAAGCTTTCTTT,CASRRGMNTEAFF
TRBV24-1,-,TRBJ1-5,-,TGTGCCACTCAGGGGAGCAATCAGCCCCAGCATTTT,CATQGSNQPQHF
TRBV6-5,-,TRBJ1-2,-,TGTGCCAGCAACAGAGGGGACACAATTAACTATGGCTACACCTTC,CASNRGDTINYGYTF
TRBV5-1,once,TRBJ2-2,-,TGCGCCAGCAGCTTGGGCAGGGACACCGGGGAGCTGTTTTTT,CASSLGRDTGELFF
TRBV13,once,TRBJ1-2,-,TGTGCCAGCAGCTCGAGGACAGCTCTCTATGGCTACACCTTC,CASSSRTALYGYTF
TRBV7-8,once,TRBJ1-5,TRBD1,TGTGCCAGCAGCACCGCCGGGTTCTCCCGGGGACAGCCCCGGCATTTT,CASSTAGFSRGQPRHF
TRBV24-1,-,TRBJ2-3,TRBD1,TGTGCCACCAGTCGGCAGGGGGCAGAGGCAGATACGCAGTATTTT,CATSRQGAEADTQYF
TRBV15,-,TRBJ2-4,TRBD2,TGTGCCACCAGCAGAGAATCCGCTAGCGGATTCAAAAACATTCAGTACTTC,CATSRESASGFKNIQYF
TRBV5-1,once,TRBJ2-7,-,TGCGCCAGCAGCTTGGCCCCGGCTAGCCTAGGTTCGGTCTACGAGCAGTACTTC,CASSLAPASLGSVYEQYF
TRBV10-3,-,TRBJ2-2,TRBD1,TGTGCCATCACCGAACGGACAGGGTACACCGGGGAGCTGTTTTTT,CAITERTGYTGELFF
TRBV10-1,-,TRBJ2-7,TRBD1,TGCGCCAGCAGTGAGTCTGTGAGACAGGGGTCAACCTACGAGCAGTACTTC,CASSESVRQGSTYEQYF
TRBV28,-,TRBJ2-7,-,TGTGCCAGCAGTTCCCCGGCTAGGCACTCCTACGAGCAGTACTTC,CASSSPARHSYEQYF
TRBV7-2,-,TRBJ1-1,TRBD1,TGTGCCAGCAGCTTAAGACAGGGAAGCACTGAAGCTTTCTTT,CASSLRQGSTEAFF
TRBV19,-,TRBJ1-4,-,TGTGCCAGTACTCCAAGAGGTAGGGGAGGAGATGAAAAACTGTTTTTT,CASTPRGRGGDEKLFF
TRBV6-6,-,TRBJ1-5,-,TGTGCCAGCATGAGTTCCCGGGGTGGGTTTTCGCCCCAGCATTTT,CASMSSRGGFSPQHF
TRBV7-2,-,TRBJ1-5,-,TGTGCCAGCAGCTTAGAGCCCAATCAGCCCCAGCATTTT,CASSLEPNQPQHF
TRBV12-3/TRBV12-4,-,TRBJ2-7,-,TGTGCCAGCAGTTTGGTCAGCTACGAGCAGTACTTC,CASSLVSYEQYF
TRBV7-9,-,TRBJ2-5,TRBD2,TGTGCCAGCAGCCCCCGGACTAGCGGGGGAGAGACCCAGTACTTC,CASSPRTSGGETQYF
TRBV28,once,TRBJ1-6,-,TGTGCCAGCAGTTCTGTTAATTCACCCCTCCACTTT,CASSSVNSPLHF
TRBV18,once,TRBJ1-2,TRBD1,TGTGCCAGCTCACTCCGGGACAGGGATGGCTACACCTTC,CASSLRDRDGYTF
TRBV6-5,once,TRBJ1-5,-,TGTGCCAGCAGTTACTCGGGCAGTAGCAATCAGCCCCAGCATTTT,CASSYSGSSNQPQHF
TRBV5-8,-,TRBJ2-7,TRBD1,TGTGCCAGCAGCTTGGGGCTCGGGGACAGCGCCTACGAGCAGTACTTC,CASSLGLGDSAYEQYF
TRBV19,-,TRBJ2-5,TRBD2,TGTGCCAGTAGTATGCCGGGACTAGCGGAACAAGAGACCCAGTACTTC,CASSMPGLAEQETQYF
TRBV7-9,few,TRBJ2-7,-,TGTGCCAGCAGCCAGACCAGGGGTGGAAAGTCCTACGAGCAGTACTTC,CASSQTRGGKSYEQYF
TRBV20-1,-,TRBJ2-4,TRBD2,TGCAGTGCTAGTGGAGGACTAGCGGGGTCTAATAACATTCAGTACTTC,CSASGGLAGSNNIQYF
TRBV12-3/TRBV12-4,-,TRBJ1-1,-,TGTGCCAGCAACCGACGAGGGACTGAAGCTTTCTTT,CASNRRGTEAFF
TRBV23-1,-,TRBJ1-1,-,TGCGCCAGCAGTCATCGCCCTACAGGGAACACTGAAGCTTTCTTT,CASSHRPTGNTEAFF
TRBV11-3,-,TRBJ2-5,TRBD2,TGTGCCAGCAGCTCCCCCCAGCGGGAGTCACGAGAGACCCAGTACTTC,CASSSPQRESRETQYF
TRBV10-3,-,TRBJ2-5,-,TGTGCCATCAGTGATACAAAGGGGGAAGAGACCCAGTACTTC,CAISDTKGEETQYF
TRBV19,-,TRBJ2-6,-,TGTGCCAGTAGTATCTCAGGCTCTGGGGCCAACGTCCTGACTTTC,CASSISGSGANVLTF
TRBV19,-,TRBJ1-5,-,TGTGCCAGTAGTTGGCGCAGGGAGGATCAGCCCCAGCATTTT,CASSWRREDQPQHF
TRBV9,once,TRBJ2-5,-,TGTGCCAGCAGCGCGAGGGACACCAAGGAGGAGACCCAGTACTTC,CASSARDTKEETQYF
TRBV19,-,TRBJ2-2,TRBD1,TGTGCCAGTAGTATCCCCCGGGACAGGTTCGCCACCGGGGAGCTGTTTTTT,CASSIPRDRFATGELFF
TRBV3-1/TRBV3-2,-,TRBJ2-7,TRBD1,TGTGCCAGCAGCCAAGGTTCCGGGACAGGGTTCCTGCTCTCCTACGAGCAGTACTTC,CASSQGSGTGFLLSYEQYF